A selection of T cell receptor beta chains follows, all from one sample in a study of CD8 T cells in ankylosing spondylitis. TCRdb reprocessed the 5' RACE reads via MiXCR and lists one record per CDR3 protein. Of about 700,000 distinct CDR3 sequences in the sample, around 20% were seen once. What was sequenced was blood, either unsorted or a sorted T cell fraction (not recorded which). The receptor source for this set is a male donor with ankylosing spondylitis. Each CDR3 is given with its conserved first and last residue. D genes are given only for firm matches. Clone sizes are given selectively: once, few, many, or a class where the clone is expanded.

j_call: TRBJ2-2; clone_size: many; d_call: TRBD2; v_call: TRBV9; cdr3_nt: TGTGCCAGCAGCCTCCAGCCCGTCGGACTAGCGGGGGGGCCTGGCACCGGGGAGCTGTTTTTT; cdr3_aa: CASSLQPVGLAGGPGTGELFF
j_call: TRBJ2-7; clone_size: NA; d_call: TRBD1; v_call: TRBV5-6; cdr3_nt: TGTGCCAGCAGCTTGCGCGAAACAGGGGCGGGTTACGAGCAGTACTTC; cdr3_aa: CASSLRETGAGYEQYF
j_call: TRBJ1-4; clone_size: few; d_call: TRBD1; v_call: TRBV6-5; cdr3_nt: TGTGCCAGCAGTTACTCGACGGCAGGGGGCTTAACTAATGAAAAACTGTTTTTT; cdr3_aa: CASSYSTAGGLTNEKLFF
j_call: TRBJ1-1; clone_size: few; d_call: NA; v_call: TRBV19; cdr3_nt: TGTGCCAGTAGTATAACGGCAGGGAGGAACACTGAAGCTTTCTTT; cdr3_aa: CASSITAGRNTEAFF
j_call: TRBJ2-1; clone_size: NA; d_call: TRBD2; v_call: TRBV9; cdr3_nt: TGTGCCAGCAGCGTTAGCGGGGGGGGTTTAGGGGAGCAGTTCTTC; cdr3_aa: CASSVSGGGLGEQFF
j_call: TRBJ2-5; clone_size: NA; d_call: NA; v_call: TRBV7-9; cdr3_nt: TGTGCCAGCAGCTTAGTGGGGATGACCCAGTACTTC; cdr3_aa: CASSLVGMTQYF
j_call: TRBJ2-1; clone_size: few; d_call: NA; v_call: TRBV20-1; cdr3_nt: TGCAGTGCTAGAGATTATCCGGGAGTCTCCAATGAGCAGTTCTTC; cdr3_aa: CSARDYPGVSNEQFF
j_call: TRBJ2-2; clone_size: few; d_call: NA; v_call: TRBV9; cdr3_nt: TGTGCCAGCAGCGGCGGGGGCCTCAACACCGGGGAGCTGTTTTTT; cdr3_aa: CASSGGGLNTGELFF
j_call: TRBJ2-7; clone_size: NA; d_call: NA; v_call: TRBV14; cdr3_nt: TGTGCCAGCAGCCAGGAATCTTTTCAGGGACCCTCCTACGAGCAGTACTTC; cdr3_aa: CASSQESFQGPSYEQYF
j_call: TRBJ2-1; clone_size: few; d_call: TRBD2; v_call: TRBV7-9; cdr3_nt: TGTGCCAGCAGCCTTAGCGGGAGAGTCTACAATGAGCAGTTCTTC; cdr3_aa: CASSLSGRVYNEQFF
j_call: TRBJ2-4; clone_size: NA; d_call: TRBD2; v_call: TRBV15; cdr3_nt: TGTGCCACCAGCAGCGTACAGGGAGCGGGGGTAGCCAAAAACATTCAGTACTTC; cdr3_aa: CATSSVQGAGVAKNIQYF
j_call: TRBJ1-4; clone_size: many; d_call: TRBD1; v_call: TRBV7-6; cdr3_nt: TGTGCCAGCAGCTCCCAGGAGGGACAGGGGGCGAAACTGTTTTTT; cdr3_aa: CASSSQEGQGAKLFF
j_call: TRBJ1-6; clone_size: NA; d_call: NA; v_call: TRBV3-1; cdr3_nt: TGTGCCAGCAGCCAAGGTTTCAGCTCACCCCTCCACTTT; cdr3_aa: CASSQGFSSPLHF
j_call: TRBJ2-7; clone_size: few; d_call: NA; v_call: TRBV29-1; cdr3_nt: TGCAGCGTTGAAGAACCAGGCAGATCCTACGAGCAGTACTTC; cdr3_aa: CSVEEPGRSYEQYF
j_call: TRBJ1-1; clone_size: NA; d_call: NA; v_call: TRBV20-1; cdr3_nt: TGCAGTGCTAAAGACGTGAGGAACACTGAAGCTTTCTTT; cdr3_aa: CSAKDVRNTEAFF
j_call: TRBJ2-7; clone_size: NA; d_call: NA; v_call: TRBV7-9; cdr3_nt: TGTGCCAGCACCATGGACTATTCCTACGAGCAGTACTTC; cdr3_aa: CASTMDYSYEQYF
j_call: TRBJ2-7; clone_size: NA; d_call: NA; v_call: TRBV4-2; cdr3_nt: TGTGCCAGCAGCCAAGACGCAGGGAACTACGAGCAGTACTTC; cdr3_aa: CASSQDAGNYEQYF
j_call: TRBJ2-1; clone_size: NA; d_call: NA; v_call: TRBV4-3; cdr3_nt: TGCGCCAGCAGCCAAGTGTTGGCGGGATCCGGTAATGAGCAGTTCTTC; cdr3_aa: CASSQVLAGSGNEQFF
j_call: TRBJ1-1; clone_size: few; d_call: NA; v_call: TRBV5-1; cdr3_nt: TGCGCCAGCAGCTTGATGGACACCCCGTTTATGAACACTGAAGCTTTCTTT; cdr3_aa: CASSLMDTPFMNTEAFF
j_call: TRBJ2-1; clone_size: NA; d_call: NA; v_call: TRBV11-2; cdr3_nt: TGTGCCAGCAGCTCAGTTGGGTGGAGGGGAACCTACAATGAGCAGTTCTTC; cdr3_aa: CASSSVGWRGTYNEQFF
j_call: TRBJ1-4; clone_size: NA; d_call: TRBD1; v_call: TRBV5-5; cdr3_nt: TGTGCCAGCAGCTTGCGGGGGACAGGGGTAGGAGAAAAACTGTTTTTT; cdr3_aa: CASSLRGTGVGEKLFF
j_call: TRBJ1-1; clone_size: NA; d_call: NA; v_call: TRBV23-1; cdr3_nt: TGCGCCAGTACCCTAGGGGGGGCCACTGAAGCTTTCTTT; cdr3_aa: CASTLGGATEAFF
j_call: TRBJ2-2; clone_size: many; d_call: NA; v_call: TRBV7-3; cdr3_nt: TGTGCCAGCAGCTTAAGTCAGAACACCGGGGAGCTGTTTTTT; cdr3_aa: CASSLSQNTGELFF
j_call: TRBJ2-1; clone_size: many; d_call: TRBD2; v_call: TRBV5-1; cdr3_nt: TGCGCCAGCAGCAGGAAGGGCAGGGAGGGGTCCAATGAGCAGTTCTTC; cdr3_aa: CASSRKGREGSNEQFF
j_call: TRBJ1-1; clone_size: NA; d_call: TRBD1; v_call: TRBV7-8; cdr3_nt: TGTGCCAGCAGCTTAGACTCAGGGGGAAACACTGAAGCTTTCTTT; cdr3_aa: CASSLDSGGNTEAFF
j_call: TRBJ1-5; clone_size: many; d_call: NA; v_call: TRBV3-1; cdr3_nt: TGTGCCAGCAGCCAATGGCAAGTACAGCCCCAGCATTTT; cdr3_aa: CASSQWQVQPQHF
j_call: TRBJ2-2; clone_size: few; d_call: NA; v_call: TRBV29-1; cdr3_nt: TGCAGCGTTGAACTAGCGCACACCGGGGAGCTGTTTTTT; cdr3_aa: CSVELAHTGELFF
j_call: TRBJ1-5; clone_size: few; d_call: NA; v_call: TRBV6-2/TRBV6-3; cdr3_nt: TGTGCCAGCACCTCATCGGGCAATCAGCCCCAGCATTTT; cdr3_aa: CASTSSGNQPQHF
j_call: TRBJ2-2; clone_size: NA; d_call: NA; v_call: TRBV28; cdr3_nt: TGTGCCAGCAATATCAGGGGAAGGGGCACCGGGGAGCTGTTTTTT; cdr3_aa: CASNIRGRGTGELFF
j_call: TRBJ2-7; clone_size: NA; d_call: NA; v_call: TRBV15; cdr3_nt: TGTGCCACCAGCAGAGATTTGGTCTTACCGCCTTCCGAGCAGTACTTC; cdr3_aa: CATSRDLVLPPSEQYF
j_call: TRBJ1-2; clone_size: few; d_call: TRBD1; v_call: TRBV20-1; cdr3_nt: TGCAGTGCTGAGCAGGACAGGGCCGATTATGGCTACACCTTC; cdr3_aa: CSAEQDRADYGYTF
j_call: TRBJ2-1; clone_size: few; d_call: TRBD2; v_call: TRBV5-1; cdr3_nt: TGCGCCAGCAGCTTAGTTAGCGGGGGGAACAATGAGCAGTTCTTC; cdr3_aa: CASSLVSGGNNEQFF
j_call: TRBJ2-7; clone_size: NA; d_call: NA; v_call: TRBV7-2; cdr3_nt: TGTGCCAGCAGTTCCAGGGACGGACCCTACGAGCAGTACTTC; cdr3_aa: CASSSRDGPYEQYF
j_call: TRBJ1-4; clone_size: NA; d_call: TRBD1; v_call: TRBV14; cdr3_nt: TGTGCCAGCAGCCAGGGGACAGTAACGGATGAAAAACTGTTTTTT; cdr3_aa: CASSQGTVTDEKLFF
j_call: TRBJ1-6; clone_size: NA; d_call: NA; v_call: TRBV6-5; cdr3_nt: TGTGCCAGCAGTTACGAGGAATCGGATTCACCCCTCCACTTT; cdr3_aa: CASSYEESDSPLHF
j_call: TRBJ1-6; clone_size: few; d_call: NA; v_call: TRBV4-1; cdr3_nt: TGCGCCAGCAGTCCAAGGGCGGAGAGCTCCTATAATTCACCCCTCCACTTT; cdr3_aa: CASSPRAESSYNSPLHF
j_call: TRBJ2-1; clone_size: NA; d_call: TRBD2; v_call: TRBV25-1; cdr3_nt: TGTGCCAGCAGTGCGACCGGGACTAGCGGGGGGCTAACTCCCTACAATGAGCAGTTCTTC; cdr3_aa: CASSATGTSGGLTPYNEQFF
j_call: TRBJ2-7; clone_size: few; d_call: NA; v_call: TRBV5-1; cdr3_nt: TGCGCCAGCAGCTTGGAGGAAGCGAACTACGAGCAGTACTTC; cdr3_aa: CASSLEEANYEQYF
j_call: TRBJ2-2; clone_size: NA; d_call: TRBD2; v_call: TRBV29-1; cdr3_nt: TGCAGCGCAAGACTAGCTCCGAACACCGGGGAGCTGTTTTTT; cdr3_aa: CSARLAPNTGELFF
j_call: TRBJ2-1; clone_size: many; d_call: NA; v_call: TRBV24-1; cdr3_nt: TGTGCCACCAGTCCCTCCCAAATGACGGATTTGGGCAATGAGCAGTTCTTC; cdr3_aa: CATSPSQMTDLGNEQFF
j_call: TRBJ1-2; clone_size: NA; d_call: NA; v_call: TRBV10-2; cdr3_nt: TGCGCCAGCAGTGAGTCTAGAAACGCCTATGGCTACACCTTC; cdr3_aa: CASSESRNAYGYTF
j_call: TRBJ1-1; clone_size: many; d_call: NA; v_call: TRBV5-1; cdr3_nt: TGCGCCAGCAGCTCTGGACGGTCGAACACTGAAGCTTTCTTT; cdr3_aa: CASSSGRSNTEAFF
j_call: TRBJ2-1; clone_size: NA; d_call: NA; v_call: TRBV12-3/TRBV12-4; cdr3_nt: TGTGCCAGCAGTTTCGGGGGTCAGTTGTACTACAATGAGCAGTTCTTC; cdr3_aa: CASSFGGQLYYNEQFF
j_call: TRBJ2-1; clone_size: many; d_call: NA; v_call: TRBV20-1; cdr3_nt: TGCAGTGCTAGAGATCTGTTTTCGGGCAGGAGTATCCCCTACAATGAGCAGTTCTTC; cdr3_aa: CSARDLFSGRSIPYNEQFF
j_call: TRBJ2-7; clone_size: few; d_call: NA; v_call: TRBV3-1; cdr3_nt: TGTGCCAGCAGCCAAGATGCTCAGGGAAAGGTGGTTTACGAGCAGTACTTC; cdr3_aa: CASSQDAQGKVVYEQYF
j_call: TRBJ2-1; clone_size: NA; d_call: NA; v_call: TRBV25-1; cdr3_nt: TGTGCCAGCGGAGAAGGGGGGGCCTTTGAGCAGTTCTTC; cdr3_aa: CASGEGGAFEQFF
j_call: TRBJ2-6; clone_size: many; d_call: NA; v_call: TRBV29-1; cdr3_nt: TGCAGCGTTGAACCAGACTCTGGGGCCAACGTCCTGACTTTC; cdr3_aa: CSVEPDSGANVLTF
j_call: TRBJ2-5; clone_size: few; d_call: TRBD2; v_call: TRBV5-1; cdr3_nt: TGCGCCAGCAGCTTGGTTTCCAGCGGGGAAGAGACCCAGTACTTC; cdr3_aa: CASSLVSSGEETQYF
j_call: TRBJ2-7; clone_size: NA; d_call: TRBD2; v_call: TRBV3-1; cdr3_nt: TGTGCCAGCAGCAACCTGGGGGGGATCAAGCAGTACTTC; cdr3_aa: CASSNLGGIKQYF
j_call: TRBJ1-4; clone_size: few; d_call: NA; v_call: TRBV12-3/TRBV12-4; cdr3_nt: TGTGCCAGCACCCCGAAGGGAGCCTTTGAAAAACTGTTTTTT; cdr3_aa: CASTPKGAFEKLFF
j_call: TRBJ1-3; clone_size: few; d_call: TRBD1; v_call: TRBV18; cdr3_nt: TGTGCCAGCTCACCACCCGGGACAGTCTCTGGAAACACCATATATTTT; cdr3_aa: CASSPPGTVSGNTIYF
j_call: TRBJ2-1; clone_size: NA; d_call: NA; v_call: TRBV12-3/TRBV12-4; cdr3_nt: TGTGCCAGCAATTCCCCTGGCAGGCGTTACAATGAGCAGTTCTTC; cdr3_aa: CASNSPGRRYNEQFF
j_call: TRBJ1-1; clone_size: few; d_call: TRBD1; v_call: TRBV20-1; cdr3_nt: TGCAGTGCTAGGCAGGGGGCCACGAACACTGAAGCTTTCTTT; cdr3_aa: CSARQGATNTEAFF
j_call: TRBJ1-1; clone_size: few; d_call: NA; v_call: TRBV27; cdr3_nt: TGTGCCAGCAGCCCCAGGGCACTACACGACGGGGGAACTGAAGCTTTCTTT; cdr3_aa: CASSPRALHDGGTEAFF
j_call: TRBJ2-3; clone_size: NA; d_call: NA; v_call: TRBV6-1; cdr3_nt: TGTGCCAGCAGAAAGGACAGCCGAGATACGCAGTATTTT; cdr3_aa: CASRKDSRDTQYF
j_call: TRBJ1-1; clone_size: NA; d_call: NA; v_call: TRBV28; cdr3_nt: TGTGCCAGCAGGCTTGTTAGTAAGGGGATAAACACTGAAGCTTTCTTT; cdr3_aa: CASRLVSKGINTEAFF
j_call: TRBJ2-7; clone_size: few; d_call: NA; v_call: TRBV19; cdr3_nt: TGTGCCAGTAGTCACGCGAGCTCCTACGAGCAGTACTTC; cdr3_aa: CASSHASSYEQYF
j_call: TRBJ1-2; clone_size: many; d_call: TRBD1; v_call: TRBV12-3/TRBV12-4; cdr3_nt: TGTGCCAGCAGAGGGGGACAGGCGGCGGGTGGCTACACCTTC; cdr3_aa: CASRGGQAAGGYTF
j_call: TRBJ2-2; clone_size: NA; d_call: NA; v_call: TRBV2; cdr3_nt: TGTGCCAGCAGTTCCGCTTACAGGGGAGGAACCGGGGAGCTGTTTTTT; cdr3_aa: CASSSAYRGGTGELFF
j_call: TRBJ2-3; clone_size: NA; d_call: NA; v_call: TRBV19; cdr3_nt: TGTGCCAGTAGGCCGTCGGGGCCCCGGGATACGCAGTATTTT; cdr3_aa: CASRPSGPRDTQYF